The 4 T cell receptor beta chains given below trace back to one sample, sequenced in a study of T cell changes during pregnancy in multiple sclerosis. TCRdb keeps only in-frame clones here, not all; method: immunoSEQ multiplex PCR. The table includes about 40,000 clones, about 87% detected once. Sequenced here: CD4+ T cells from peripheral blood mononuclear cells, sampled in the second trimester of pregnancy. These receptors all come from a female donor with multiple sclerosis, enrolled in a pregnancy study.

The V gene is TRBV18, the J gene TRBJ2-7; D is unclear. CDR3 length: 12 residues. The V gene lost 3 bases and the J gene lost 4 bases, with 7 bases spanning the gap. Germline V CDR1 and CDR2: KGHSH, LQKENI. CDR3 amino acids: CASSPEEYEQYF. As DNA, the CDR3 is TGTGCCAGCTCACCCGAGGAGTACGAGCAGTACTTC.

The chain recombines TRBV7-2 with TRBJ1-1, with TRBD1 matching over 8 bases. Germline lookup yields CDR1 SGHTA and CDR2 FQGNSA. The CDR3 covers 15 residues. V lost 4 bases to trimming and J lost 4 bases; unmatched junction nucleotides: 8. CDR3 in amino acids: CASSSGQGSGTEAFF. The CDR3 DNA is TGTGCCAGCAGCTCTGGACAGGGAAGCGGCACTGAAGCTTTCTTT.

The rearrangement links TRBV27 to TRBJ1-4; TRBD1 matches 8 bases. The CDR3 totals 16 residues. The J segment lost 5 bases and the V segment lost 5 bases, leaving 10 bases of the junction unmatched. The germline gives CDR1 MNHEY, CDR2 SMNVEV (reference sequence). Here the CDR3 DNA reads TGTGCCAGCAGTACAACCTTCGACAGGGGAAATGAAAAACTGTTTTTT. Protein: CASSTTFDRGNEKLFF.

This chain's CDR3 is CASSLLAGGGYTF. The CDR3 bases are TGTGCCAGCAGTTTACTGGCCGGGGGTGGCTACACCTTC. The chain recombines TRBV27 with TRBJ1-2, with D perhaps TRBD1 (5 bases). V lost 2 bases, J lost 7 bases, and 11 bases lay in between. Germline loops: CDR1 MNHEY, CDR2 SMNVEV (reference sequence). CDR3 length: 13 residues.